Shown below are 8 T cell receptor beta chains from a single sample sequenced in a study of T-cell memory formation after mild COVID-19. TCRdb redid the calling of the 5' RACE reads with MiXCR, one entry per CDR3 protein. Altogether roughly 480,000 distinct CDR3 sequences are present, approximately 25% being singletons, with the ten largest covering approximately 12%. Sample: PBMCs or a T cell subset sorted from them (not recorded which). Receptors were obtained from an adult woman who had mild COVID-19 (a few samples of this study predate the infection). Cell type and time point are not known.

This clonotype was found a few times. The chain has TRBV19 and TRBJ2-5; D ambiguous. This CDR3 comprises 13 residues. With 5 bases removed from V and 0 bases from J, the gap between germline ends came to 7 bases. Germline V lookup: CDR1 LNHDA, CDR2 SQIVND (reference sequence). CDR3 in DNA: TGTGCCAGTAGTTGGATGAACCAAGAGACCCAGTACTTC. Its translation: CASSWMNQETQYF. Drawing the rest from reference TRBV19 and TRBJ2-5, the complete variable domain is DGGITQSPKYLFRKEGQNVTLSCEQNLNHDAMYWYRQDPGQGLRLIYYSQIVNDFQKGDIAEGYSVSREKKESFPLTVTSAQKNPTAFYLCASSWMNQETQYFGPGTRLLVL.

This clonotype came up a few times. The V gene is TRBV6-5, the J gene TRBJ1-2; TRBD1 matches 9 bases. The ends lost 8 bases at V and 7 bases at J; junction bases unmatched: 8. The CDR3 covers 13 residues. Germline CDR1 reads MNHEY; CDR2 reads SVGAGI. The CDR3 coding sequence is TGTGCCAGCGGTTCGGGACAGGGAGGTGGCTACACCTTC. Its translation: CASGSGQGGGYTF.

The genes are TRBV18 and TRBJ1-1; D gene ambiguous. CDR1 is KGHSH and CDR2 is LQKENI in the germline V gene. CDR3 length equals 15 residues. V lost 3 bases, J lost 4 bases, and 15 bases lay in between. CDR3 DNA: TGTGCCAGCTCACCGTTGGACCGTCAAAGCACTGAAGCTTTCTTT. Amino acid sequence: CASSPLDRQSTEAFF. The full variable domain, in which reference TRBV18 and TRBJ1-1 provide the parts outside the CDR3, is NAGVMQNPRHLVRRRGQEARLRCSPMKGHSHVYWYRQLPEEGLKFMVYLQKENIIDESGMPKERFSAEFPKEGPSILRIQQVVRGDSAAYFCASSPLDRQSTEAFFGQGTRLTVV.

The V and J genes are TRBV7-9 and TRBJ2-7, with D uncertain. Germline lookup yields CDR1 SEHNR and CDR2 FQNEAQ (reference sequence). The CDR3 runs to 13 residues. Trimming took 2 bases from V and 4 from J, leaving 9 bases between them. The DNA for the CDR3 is TGTGCCAGCAGCTTAATAGTAGGATACGAGCAGTACTTC. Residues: CASSLIVGYEQYF.

In DNA form, the CDR3 reads TGTGCCAGCAGTCCTAGCGGCGACGAGCAGTACTTC. Translating gives CASSPSGDEQYF. The chain employs TRBV12-3 or TRBV12-4 and TRBJ2-7; 7 bases are a match to TRBD2. V lost 5 bases and J lost 5; bases outside the gene matches: 3. The CDR3 loop spans 12 amino acids.

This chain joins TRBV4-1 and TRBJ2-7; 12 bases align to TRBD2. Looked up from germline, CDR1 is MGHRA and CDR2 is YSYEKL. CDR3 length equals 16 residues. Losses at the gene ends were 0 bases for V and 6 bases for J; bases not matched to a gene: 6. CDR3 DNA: TGCGCCAGCAGCCAAGACCCTAGCGGGAGGGCTTCCGAGCAGTACTTC. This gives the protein CASSQDPSGRASEQYF.

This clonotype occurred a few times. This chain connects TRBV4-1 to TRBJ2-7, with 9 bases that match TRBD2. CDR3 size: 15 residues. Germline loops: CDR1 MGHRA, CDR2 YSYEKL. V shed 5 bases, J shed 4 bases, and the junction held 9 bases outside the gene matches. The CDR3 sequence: CASSGGPSGTYEQYF. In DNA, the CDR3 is TGCGCCAGCAGCGGGGGGCCTAGCGGGACGTACGAGCAGTACTTC.

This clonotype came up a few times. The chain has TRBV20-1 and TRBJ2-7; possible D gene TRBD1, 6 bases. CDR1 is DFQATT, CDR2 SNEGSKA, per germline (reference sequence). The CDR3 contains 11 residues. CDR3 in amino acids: CSSRTVYEQYF. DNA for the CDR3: TGCAGCTCTAGGACAGTGTACGAGCAGTACTTC.